This TCR beta chain emerged from a study of vaccination and CD4 T cells after COVID-19. Study at large: Convalescent participants consisted of six males and four females, two being Hispanic.

Turning to this clonotype: The antigen remains unidentified.

The treatment denotes: 10-day PBMC culture with coronavirus spike peptide pools or control peptides (ViraFEST assay). ViraFEST relied on peptide pools to expand antigen-specific T cells; the TCRs were sequenced afterward. Cultured CD4+ T cell DNA underwent sequencing with the Oncomine TCR Beta short-read assay. Using its own MiXCR run on the PCR reads, TCRdb lists one record per CDR3 protein. The sample records 20,000 to 25,000 distinct CDR3 sequences, 50% being singletons. The germline CDR1 and CDR2 sequences are LNHNV and YYDKDF (reference sequence). The CDR3 spans 15 residues. The ends lost 2 bases at V and 2 bases at J; junction bases unmatched: 4.

Source material: CD4+ T cells from blood, cultured in vitro. The sequence was obtained from a human donor who had recovered from COVID-19. The V and J genes are TRBV15 and TRBJ1-1, with TRBD1 matching over 8 bases. This CDR3 is CATSRLDRVNTEAFF. Written as DNA, the CDR3 is TGTGCCACCAGCAGACTGGACAGGGTCAACACTGAAGCTTTCTTT.